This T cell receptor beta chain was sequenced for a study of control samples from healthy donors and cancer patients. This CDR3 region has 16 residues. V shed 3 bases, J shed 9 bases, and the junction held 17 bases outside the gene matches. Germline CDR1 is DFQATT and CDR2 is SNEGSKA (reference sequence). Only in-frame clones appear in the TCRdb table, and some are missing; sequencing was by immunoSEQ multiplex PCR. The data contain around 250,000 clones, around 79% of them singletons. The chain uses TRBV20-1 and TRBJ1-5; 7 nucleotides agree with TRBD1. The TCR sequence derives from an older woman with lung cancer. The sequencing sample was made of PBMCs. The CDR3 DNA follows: TGCAGTGCTAGTGAAATAAGGGGGCCGCCCGCACCGCCCCAGCATTTT. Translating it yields CSASEIRGPPAPPQHF.